The entry below gives a single T cell receptor beta chain sequence along with its context. Its antigen is not known. Profiling that covered TCR beta VDJ and CDR3 relied on genomic DNA as its template. A single record per CDR3 protein comes from TCRdb applying MiXCR to the reads. The repertoire holds approximately 80,000 distinct CDR3 sequences, roughly 70% seen once, with 80% to 90% in the top ten. These data are taken from a study of CD8+CD57+ T cells in acquired aplastic anemia. The ends lost 3 bases at V and 6 bases at J; junction bases unmatched: 5. The germline gives CDR1 SEHNR, CDR2 FQNEAQ (reference sequence). The CDR3 is 14 residues long. Findings and caveats of the study: Patients and controls had in common approximately 29 CD8+ CDR3 sequences.

The sequenced patients had an expansion of CD8+CD57+ cells seen by flow cytometry. V gene TRBV7-9 combines with J gene TRBJ2-7; TRBD2 agrees at 10 bases. The sequenced sample consisted of sorted CD4+, CD8+, or CD8+CD57+ T cells (not recorded which) from PBMCs. The source of this sequence is a human donor with aplastic anemia. The CDR3 is CASSFLAGDPEQYF. CDR3 bases: TGTGCCAGCAGCTTCCTAGCGGGAGACCCCGAGCAGTACTTC.